This TCR beta chain comes out of a study of identifying expanded T cells in peripheral blood. Study-wide results and limits: Clone count variance between approximately two-week samples rose with total template count.

Only in-frame clones appear in the TCRdb table, and some are missing; sequencing was by immunoSEQ multiplex PCR. In the table there are around 120,000 clones, 86% of which are singletons. On this clone itself: Its antigen is not known.

V gave up 5 bases and J gave up 5 bases, with 9 bases separating them. The CDR3 extends over 12 amino acids. Germline V CDR1 and CDR2: SGHTA, FQGNSA. Collection occurred without any documented infections or immune events in donors. The sample comprised blood. V and J are TRBV7-2 and TRBJ1-1; TRBD1 might be the D (5 bases). The sequence derives from a person aged 18-70 years in good health. The CDR3 DNA follows: TGTGCCAGCAGCCTCAGGGATACTGAAGCTTTCTTT. This codes for CASSLRDTEAFF.